These 14 T cell receptor beta chains share one sample of origin, sequenced in a study of T cell repertoires in cytomegalovirus infection. TCRdb re-called the reads with MiXCR, one entry per CDR3 protein. The repertoire has about 530,000 distinct CDR3 sequences, 26% of them found once; the top ten carry over 10%. Sample: PBMCs. Every receptor here comes from a human donor in good health (CMV status not recorded). Some clones in this sample may be carry-over from other donors' samples.

This clonotype was recorded at least ten times. This chain connects TRBV25-1 to TRBJ2-2; TRBD2 might be the D (6 bases). V dropped 6 bases and J dropped 1 base, with 9 bases sitting between them. Germline values: CDR1 MGHDK, CDR2 SYGVNS. This CDR3 contains 14 residues. The CDR3 nucleotides are TGTGCCAGCAGGGGGGGAGGGAACACCGGGGAGCTGTTTTTT. Its translation is CASRGGGNTGELFF.

V and J are TRBV7-9 and TRBJ2-2; D remains unclear. This CDR3 is 15 amino acids long. Between the trimmed V and J ends, which lost 5 bases and 1 base, there was a span of 11 bases. CDR1 is SEHNR and CDR2 is FQNEAQ in the germline V gene (reference sequence). Here the CDR3 DNA reads TGTGCCAGCAGCCTTCTGGCAGTGAACACCGGGGAGCTGTTTTTT. Translating gives CASSLLAVNTGELFF.

This chain links TRBV6-6 with TRBJ1-6; a possible D gene is TRBD1 (5 bases). Trimming took 6 bases from V and 8 from J, leaving 20 bases between them. This CDR3 contains 16 residues. In germline, CDR1 is MNHNY, CDR2 SVGAGI (reference sequence). CDR3 amino acids: CASRHRFGVEDSPLHF. The CDR3 region has the DNA TGTGCCAGCAGACACAGGTTTGGGGTAGAGGATTCACCCCTCCACTTT.

V and J are TRBV4-1 and TRBJ2-7, with 8 nucleotides matching TRBD1. The length of the CDR3 is 15 residues. The V gene end was trimmed by 2 bases and the J gene end by 4 bases; junction bases not matched to a gene: 7. The V gene's germline CDR1 is MGHRA and CDR2 YSYEKL. The CDR3 loop reads CASSQWQGAQYEQYF. The CDR3 bases are TGCGCCAGCAGCCAATGGCAGGGGGCGCAATACGAGCAGTACTTC.

The V call is TRBV19, the J call TRBJ2-7, with no clear D. The CDR3 sequence is 11 residues long. Trimming pared 6 bases from V and 4 bases from J, leaving 7 bases between. CDR1 is LNHDA, CDR2 SQIVND, per germline (reference sequence). The CDR3: CASRGRYEQYF. The CDR3 DNA reads as TGTGCCAGTAGGGGTCGGTACGAGCAGTACTTC.

The CDR3: CASSRTAHYEQYV. CDR3 DNA: TGTGCCAGCAGTAGGACCGCCCACTACGAGCAGTACGTC. This sequence joins TRBV6-1 and TRBJ2-7; D is unresolved. V lost 5 bases and J 3 bases, leaving 11 bases between the germline ends. Germline assignment: CDR1 MNHNS and CDR2 SASEGT. The CDR3 is made up of 13 amino acids.

The J gene is TRBJ2-4, the V gene TRBV6-4; D is unresolved. CDR1 and CDR2 (germline): MRHNA, SNTAGT. The CDR3 runs 16 residues. V was shortened by 6 bases and J by 0 bases, with 15 bases between the two germline ends. For the CDR3, the DNA is TGTGCCAGCAGGGAGTACAGCCTACTAGCCAAAAACATTCAGTACTTC. Its translation is CASREYSLLAKNIQYF.

V is TRBV19 and J is TRBJ1-1; 7 bases fit TRBD1. The germline gives CDR1 LNHDA, CDR2 SQIVND (reference sequence). The CDR3 sequence is 14 residues long. The junction had 5 bases not matched to a gene; V was cut back by 7 bases and J by 0 bases. The CDR3 sequence: CASNTRGMNTEAFF. The CDR3 region has the DNA TGTGCCAGTAATACCAGGGGGATGAACACTGAAGCTTTCTTT.

This clonotype was counted between two and nine times. CDR3 nucleotide sequence: TGTGCCAGCAGTTATACAGGGGGCTTCCGAACTGAAGCTTTCTTT. Translating it yields CASSYTGGFRTEAFF. The chain has TRBV6-6 and TRBJ1-1; 9 nucleotides line up with TRBD1. V gave up 3 bases and J gave up 5 bases; unmatched junction bases: 7. CDR3 length equals 15 residues. In germline, CDR1 is MNHNY, CDR2 SVGAGI (reference sequence).

The gene calls are TRBV3-1 and TRBJ1-1, with unresolved D. The germline V and J ends were trimmed by 3 bases and 1 base, with 6 bases remaining between them. This CDR3 has 13 residues. Germline CDR1 reads LGHDT; CDR2 reads YNNKEL (reference sequence). Written as DNA, the CDR3 is TGTGCCAGCAGCCAGAAACGGAACACTGAAGCTTTCTTT. It encodes CASSQKRNTEAFF.

This chain connects TRBV19 to TRBJ1-1; perhaps TRBD1 as D (5 bases). The CDR3 has 14 residues. Trimming cost V 3 bases and J 1 base, with 9 bases left between them. CDR1 is LNHDA and CDR2 is SQIVND in the germline V gene (reference sequence). The DNA of the CDR3 is TGTGCCAGTAGTATGGACATCACGAACACTGAAGCTTTCTTT. It yields the protein CASSMDITNTEAFF.

The gene calls are TRBV12-3 or TRBV12-4 and TRBJ2-1; 7 nucleotides line up with TRBD2. CDR3 length equals 15 residues. Losses at the gene ends were 4 bases for V and 2 bases for J; bases not matched to a gene: 5. Here the CDR3 reads CASSWQRDPYNEQFF. The CDR3 bases are TGTGCCAGCAGTTGGCAGCGGGACCCCTACAATGAGCAGTTCTTC.

The J gene is TRBJ2-3, the V gene TRBV30, with D tentatively TRBD2 (6 bases). The V end lost 2 bases, the J end lost 6 bases, and 15 bases lay between the germline ends. The CDR3 runs to 14 residues. Per the germline V gene, CDR1 is GTSNPN and CDR2 is SVGIG (reference sequence). CDR3 residues: CAWSPRTGADTQYF. The CDR3 DNA sequence: TGTGCCTGGAGTCCAAGGACGGGAGCCGATACGCAGTATTTT.

This clonotype has a handful of counts. Its ends do not fully match the called genes, so a read error is possible. The chain carries TRBV5-3 and TRBJ1-1; D uncertain. TRBV5-3 is assigned to the ORF class and has an uncertain function. The CDR3 is made up of 14 amino acids. The CDR3 loop reads CASSLDSANTEAFF. The CDR3 DNA reads as TGTGCCAGCAGCTTGGATTCAGCGAACACTGAAGCTTTCTTT.